One and the same sample provided the 27 T cell receptor beta chains below, sequenced in a study of blood T cell repertoires in COVID-19. Only in-frame clones appear in the TCRdb table, and some are missing; sequencing was by immunoSEQ multiplex PCR. Seen here are some 150,000 clones, approximately 85% observed once, and the top ten hold 1.1%. The sequenced sample consisted of peripheral blood. Every receptor here comes from a man in his forties with acute or convalescent COVID-19.

In this sample, this clone turned up once. CDR3 sequence reads: CASSYLDTQYF. The DNA of the CDR3 is TGTGCCAGCAGCTATCTGGATACGCAGTATTTT. The rearrangement links TRBV5-6 to TRBJ2-3; the D is unclear. CDR1 SGHDT and CDR2 YYEEEE come from the germline V gene. The CDR3 length is 11 residues. Trimming removed 3 bases from V and 6 bases from J, with 5 bases in between.

This clone was seen more than once but under ten times. The genes are TRBV19 and TRBJ2-2, with 8 nucleotides matching TRBD1. The CDR3 is 15 residues long. J was trimmed by 5 bases and V by 4 bases; bases with no gene match: 6. Looked up from germline, CDR1 is LNHDA and CDR2 is SQIVND (reference sequence). The CDR3 protein is CASSSWTGMTGELFF. The CDR3 DNA sequence: TGTGCCAGTAGTAGCTGGACAGGGATGACCGGGGAGCTGTTTTTT.

The chain uses TRBV6-2 or TRBV6-3 and TRBJ1-1; TRBD1 matches 9 bases. This CDR3 is 12 amino acids long. Germline V lookup: CDR1 MNHEY, CDR2 SVGEGT. The V gene end was trimmed by 2 bases and the J gene end by 10 bases; junction bases not matched to a gene: 2. CDR3 in amino acids: CASSYADRGAFF. The CDR3 region has the DNA TGTGCCAGCAGTTACGCGGACAGGGGAGCTTTCTTT.

V gene TRBV6-6 combines with J gene TRBJ1-5; TRBD1 aligns across 7 bases. The germline V gene encodes CDR1 MNHNY and CDR2 SVGAGI (reference sequence). Trimming took 2 bases from V and 3 from J; bases not matched to a gene: 7. The CDR3 loop spans 16 amino acids. CDR3 sequence: CASSYEAGGYNQPQHF. The CDR3 coding sequence is TGTGCCAGCAGTTACGAGGCAGGGGGGTACAATCAGCCCCAGCATTTT.

In this sample, this clone turned up once. The chain combines TRBV19 with TRBJ2-1; TRBD1 aligns across 8 bases. The CDR3 covers 15 residues. V shed 3 bases, J shed 1 base, and the junction held 2 bases outside the gene matches. Per germline, CDR1 LNHDA and CDR2 SQIVND (reference sequence). The CDR3 sequence: CASSITGGSYNEQFF. The CDR3 coding sequence is TGTGCCAGTAGTATCACAGGGGGATCCTACAATGAGCAGTTCTTC. The whole variable domain, remainder taken from reference TRBV19 and TRBJ2-1, is DGGITQSPKYLFRKEGQNVTLSCEQNLNHDAMYWYRQDPGQGLRLIYYSQIVNDFQKGDIAEGYSVSREKKESFPLTVTSAQKNPTAFYLCASSITGGSYNEQFFGPGTRLTVL.

This chain uses TRBV14 with TRBJ1-5, with D possibly TRBD1 on 6 matching bases. Deletions cut 10 bases from V and 4 bases from J, with 20 bases between. The CDR3 runs 15 residues. Germline V gene data show CDR1 as SGHDN and CDR2 as FVKESK. CDR3 DNA sequence: TGTGCCATCCCACTCACCCTGACAGGTAATCAGCCCCAGCATTTT. Its translation: CAIPLTLTGNQPQHF.

The rearrangement joins TRBV6-1 to TRBJ1-5, with 9 bases lining up with TRBD1. CDR1 and CDR2 from the germline V gene are MNHNS and SASEGT. V lost 5 bases, J lost 6 bases, and 5 bases stayed unmatched. This CDR3 is built from 14 residues. The DNA for the CDR3 is TGTGCCAGCAGTTTCGGGACAGGGATTCAGCCCCAGCATTTT. It yields the protein CASSFGTGIQPQHF.

This clone was seen a handful of times. The rearrangement uses TRBV3-1 (or the pseudogene TRBV3-2) and TRBJ1-2; TRBD1 agrees at 7 bases. With V trimmed by 4 bases and J by 8 bases, 10 bases remained unmatched. Germline V lookup: CDR1 LGHDT, CDR2 YNNKEL (reference sequence). The CDR3 is 14 residues long. This CDR3 reads CASSPEQGTSGYTF. In nucleotides, the CDR3 is TGTGCCAGCAGCCCTGAACAGGGGACCTCCGGCTACACCTTC.

This chain connects TRBV9 to TRBJ2-3, with D maybe TRBD2 (5 bases). The ends were cut back, 4 bases at V and 5 bases at J, with 14 bases in the middle. The CDR3 loop spans 14 amino acids. The germline CDR1 and CDR2 sequences are SGDLS and YYNGEE. CDR3 sequence: CASSPGSWGDTQYF. In DNA, the CDR3 is TGTGCCAGCAGCCCGGGGTCGTGGGGAGATACGCAGTATTTT.

This chain joins TRBV11-1 and TRBJ2-3; D may be TRBD1 (5 bases). CDR3 length: 15 amino acids. Trimming stripped 1 base from V and 2 bases from J, with 10 bases between. CDR1 and CDR2 from the germline V gene are SGHAT and FQDESV (reference sequence). CDR3 residues: CASSLVDTSTDTQYF. The CDR3 region has the DNA TGTGCCAGCAGCTTAGTGGACACTTCCACAGATACGCAGTATTTT.

The V gene is TRBV7-6, the J gene TRBJ2-1; maybe TRBD2 (5 bases). This CDR3 is built from 16 residues. Trimming removed 5 bases from V and 7 bases from J, with 21 bases in between. Germline V gene sequence: CDR1 SGHVS, CDR2 FNYEAQ. The DNA of the CDR3 is TGTGCCAGCAGCCCCCTCCAGTCGCGGGCGGCAAATGAGCAGTTCTTC. Its protein is CASSPLQSRAANEQFF. Variable domain in full (rest from reference TRBV7-6 and TRBJ2-1): GAGVSQSPRYKVTKRGQDVALRCDPISGHVSLYWYRQALGQGPEFLTYFNYEAQQDKSGLPNDRFSAERPEGSISTLTIQRTEQRDSAMYRCASSPLQSRAANEQFFGPGTRLTVL.

The chain uses TRBV29-1 and TRBJ2-5; TRBD2 might be the D (6 bases). CDR3 size: 13 residues. CDR1 is SQVTM and CDR2 is ANQGSEA in the germline V gene. V lost 7 bases and J 0 bases, leaving 12 bases between the germline ends. The CDR3 region is CSARAGNQETQYF. DNA for the CDR3: TGCAGCGCCCGGGCGGGGAACCAAGAGACCCAGTACTTC.

As DNA, the CDR3 is TGTGCCAGCAGCTTGGTGCCGGCAGGGGGTTATGGCTACACCTTC. Translated: CASSLVPAGGYGYTF. This rearrangement joins TRBV5-5 to TRBJ1-2; TRBD1 matches at 7 bases. This CDR3 region has 15 residues. J was trimmed by 5 bases and V by 0 bases; bases with no gene match: 7. CDR1 and CDR2 from the germline V gene are SGHKS and YYEKEE (reference sequence).

The V and J genes are TRBV3-1 (or the pseudogene TRBV3-2) and TRBJ1-1; a possible D gene is TRBD1 (5 bases). Germline V gene lookup returns CDR1 LGHDT and CDR2 YNNKEL (reference sequence). The CDR3 covers 14 residues. Between the trimmed V and J ends, which lost 3 bases and 1 base, there was a span of 9 bases. The CDR3 sequence is CASSQGLRNTEAFF. CDR3 coding DNA: TGTGCCAGCAGCCAGGGACTGCGGAACACTGAAGCTTTCTTT.

This chain uses TRBV10-3 with TRBJ1-6; D not resolved. The V end lost 6 bases, the J end lost 8 bases, and 11 bases lay between the germline ends. The CDR3 is made up of 13 amino acids. Germline CDR1 and CDR2: ENHRY and SYGVKD. The CDR3 bases are TGTGCCATCAGGATCGACGAGGATTCACCCCTCCACTTT. This gives the protein CAIRIDEDSPLHF.

On this clone itself: At one boundary the junction diverges from the germline segment, which might be a read error. This chain connects TRBV7-7 to TRBJ2-3; 11 positions agree with TRBD2. CDR3 length: 18 amino acids. Germline V gene lookup returns CDR1 SSHAT and CDR2 FNYEAQ (reference sequence). The CDR3 sequence is CASSQHPGTSGGVDTQYF. Written as DNA, the CDR3 is TGTGCTAGCAGCCAGCACCCCGGGACTAGCGGTGGGGTAGATACGCAGTATTTT.

This chain links TRBV11-2 with TRBJ1-1, with D possibly being TRBD1 (5 bases). Trimming stripped 7 bases from V and 4 bases from J, with 13 bases between. CDR3 length: 13 amino acids. The germline V gene has CDR1 SGHAT and CDR2 FQNNGV. The CDR3 bases are TGTGCCAGCATCAAGACCGGGGGCACTGAAGCTTTCTTT. Translated, it gives CASIKTGGTEAFF.

About this clone: A read error may produce the germline difference seen at one junction end. This rearrangement joins TRBV7-7 to TRBJ2-3, with 8 bases lining up with TRBD1. The CDR3 consists of 15 residues. Germline assignment: CDR1 SSHAT and CDR2 FNYEAQ (reference sequence). The CDR3 sequence: CASSSGTGFTDTQYF. The CDR3 DNA follows: TGTGCTAGCAGCTCAGGGACAGGATTCACAGATACGCAGTATTTT.

The table lists this clone with many counts. The chain uses TRBV19 and TRBJ2-1; D is perhaps TRBD2 (6 bases). The CDR3 is 15 amino acids. Germline CDR1 is LNHDA and CDR2 is SQIVND (reference sequence). V was cut by 3 bases and J by 3 bases, with 12 bases left in between. Here the CDR3 reads CASSIGGGIYNEQFF. The CDR3 DNA reads TGTGCCAGTAGTATCGGTGGGGGGATCTACAATGAGCAGTTCTTC.

This clone has only one observation. V gene TRBV5-5 combines with J gene TRBJ2-5; D remains unclear. CDR3 length: 13 residues. Deletions cut 3 bases from V and 4 bases from J, with 10 bases between. Germline CDR1 is SGHKS and CDR2 is YYEKEE (reference sequence). For the CDR3, the DNA is TGTGCCAGCAGCTCGGCCCCGGGAGAGACCCAGTACTTC. Protein: CASSSAPGETQYF.

V and J are TRBV2 and TRBJ1-1; no clear D. Germline V gene sequence: CDR1 SNHLY, CDR2 FYNNEI. V gave up 7 bases and J gave up 2 bases, with 8 bases separating them. The CDR3 has 12 residues. The CDR3 loop reads CASKTVNTEAFF. Here the CDR3 DNA reads TGTGCCAGCAAAACAGTCAACACTGAAGCTTTCTTT.

J is TRBJ1-6 and V is TRBV6-2 or TRBV6-3, with D hard to call. The CDR3 has 12 residues. Germline CDR1 MNHEY, CDR2 SVGEGT. The V gene lost 0 bases and the J gene lost 13 bases, with 7 bases spanning the gap. Here the CDR3 DNA reads TGTGCCAGCAGTTACTCGGGCCGGCCCCTCCACTTT. As protein: CASSYSGRPLHF.

This clone was seen only once. This sequence joins TRBV15 and TRBJ2-1, with D tentatively TRBD1 (6 bases). The CDR3 length is 16 residues. The ends were cut back, 2 bases at V and 3 bases at J, with 14 bases in the middle. Per germline, CDR1 LNHNV and CDR2 YYDKDF (reference sequence). The CDR3 bases are TGTGCCACCAGCAGACCTCCGGGACATTTCTACAATGAGCAGTTCTTC. Translating gives CATSRPPGHFYNEQFF.

The V and J genes are TRBV5-4 and TRBJ1-4; TRBD1 is a possible D gene (5 bases). V shed 0 bases and J shed 2 bases, with 5 bases lying between them. Germline CDR1 reads SGHNT; CDR2 reads YYREEE (reference sequence). This CDR3 comprises 14 residues. Here the CDR3 reads CASSLGQTNEKLFF. CDR3 nucleotides: TGTGCCAGCAGCTTGGGACAGACTAATGAAAAACTGTTTTTT.

The V call is TRBV30, the J call TRBJ1-6; no clear D gene. CDR1 GTSNPN and CDR2 SVGIG come from the germline V gene (reference sequence). Trimming stripped 0 bases from V and 7 bases from J, with 25 bases between. CDR3 length: 19 amino acids. CDR3 bases: TGTGCCTGGAGTGTACACGCTGTTGGGCCTAGGAGGGTGAATTCACCCCTCCACTTT. Its protein is CAWSVHAVGPRRVNSPLHF.

J is TRBJ1-6 and V is TRBV30; D is undetermined. V was shortened by 0 bases and J by 6 bases, with 15 bases between the two germline ends. This CDR3 is 16 amino acids long. The germline CDR1 and CDR2 sequences are GTSNPN and SVGIG (reference sequence). The chain's CDR3 is CAWSVRDNSLNSPLHF. The CDR3 region has the DNA TGTGCCTGGAGTGTCCGGGATAACAGCCTTAATTCACCCCTCCACTTT.

In its sample, this clone was seen a few times. The rearrangement joins TRBV19 to TRBJ1-2; 8 nucleotides agree with TRBD1. The CDR3 totals 14 residues. Germline values: CDR1 LNHDA, CDR2 SQIVND (reference sequence). V shed 6 bases, J shed 6 bases, and the junction held 9 bases outside the gene matches. CDR3 DNA sequence: TGTGCCAGTAGCCCCCGAGGACAGGGCCATGGCTACACCTTC. As protein: CASSPRGQGHGYTF.